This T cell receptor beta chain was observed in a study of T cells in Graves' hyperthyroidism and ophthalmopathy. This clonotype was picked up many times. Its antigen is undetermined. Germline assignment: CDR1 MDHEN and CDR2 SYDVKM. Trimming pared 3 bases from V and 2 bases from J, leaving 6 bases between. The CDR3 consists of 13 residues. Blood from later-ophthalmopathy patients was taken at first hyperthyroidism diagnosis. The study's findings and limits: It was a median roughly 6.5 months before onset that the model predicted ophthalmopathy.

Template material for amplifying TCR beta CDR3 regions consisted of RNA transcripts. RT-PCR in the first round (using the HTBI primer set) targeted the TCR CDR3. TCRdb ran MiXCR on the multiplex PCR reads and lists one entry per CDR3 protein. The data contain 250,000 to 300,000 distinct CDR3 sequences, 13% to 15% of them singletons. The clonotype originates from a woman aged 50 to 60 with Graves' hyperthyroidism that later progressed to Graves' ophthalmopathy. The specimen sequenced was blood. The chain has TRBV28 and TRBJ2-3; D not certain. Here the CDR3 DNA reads TGTGCCAGCAGTTTGGCGAACACAGATACGCAGTATTTT. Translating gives CASSLANTDTQYF.